Listed below are T cell receptor beta chains from one sample, sequenced in a study of T cell responses to AZD1222 COVID-19 vaccine. Method: immunoSEQ multiplex PCR; TCRdb's copy keeps in-frame clones and lacks some. The data contain 110,000 to 150,000 clones, roughly 92% of them singletons. Source: peripheral blood, taken on day 0 of AZD1222 vaccination. These receptors all come from an adult in good health. Each CDR3 is given with its conserved first and last residue. A D gene is named only where the DNA matches it firmly. Only some rows state a clone size, as once, few, many or a class for expanded clones.

j_call clone_size d_call v_call cdr3_nt cdr3_aa
TRBJ2-2 . TRBD1 TRBV7-9 TGTGCCAGCAGCGACAGGGGGACCGGGGAGCTGTTTTTT CASSDRGTGELFF
TRBJ1-6 . . TRBV5-1 TGCGCCAGCAGCTTGGAGGCAGGGGTAATCTCACCCCTCCACTTT CASSLEAGVISPLHF
TRBJ1-6 . . TRBV2 TGTGCCACCGGGAACAGCCATAATTCACCCCTCCACTTT CATGNSHNSPLHF
TRBJ1-3 once . TRBV29-1 TGCAGCGTAATTCCACAGGCTGGAAACACCATATATTTT CSVIPQAGNTIYF
TRBJ2-7 . . TRBV11-1 TGTGCCAGCAGCCTTCGCGGGATTTCCTTTACCTACGAGCAGTACTTC CASSLRGISFTYEQYF
TRBJ1-5 . TRBD1 TRBV4-1 TGCGCCAGCAGCCAAGAGGGACAGACCGGTCGGCCCCAGCATTTT CASSQEGQTGRPQHF
TRBJ2-1 . . TRBV4-1 TGCGCCAGCAGCCATTCGCCCGAGGGGAGGTACAATGAGCAGTTCTTC CASSHSPEGRYNEQFF
TRBJ2-1 . TRBD2 TRBV5-1 TGCGCCAGCAGCTTGTACGGCGGGAGTTCGCTCAATGAGCAGTTCTTC CASSLYGGSSLNEQFF
TRBJ1-2 . . TRBV6-5 TGTGCCAGCAGTCTTGGACAGATTGGGGGCTACACCTTC CASSLGQIGGYTF
TRBJ1-3 once . TRBV7-3 TGTGCCAGCAGCTTACGAGGGGGCTCTGGAAACACCATATATTTT CASSLRGGSGNTIYF
TRBJ1-2 . . TRBV6-5 TGTGCCAGCACACAAGCTGGGCAGCCTTTCTATGGCTACACCTTC CASTQAGQPFYGYTF
TRBJ1-1 . . TRBV24-1 TGTGCCACCCGCCAGGGGAACACTGAAGCTTTCTTT CATRQGNTEAFF
TRBJ2-3 . . TRBV7-3 TGTGCCAGCAGCTTACTAGCAGGAGGTTCAGATACGCAGTATTTT CASSLLAGGSDTQYF
TRBJ1-4 . . TRBV3-1/TRBV3-2 TGTGCCAGCAGCCAAGGACAGGTTGGAAAACTGTTTTTT CASSQGQVGKLFF
TRBJ2-7 . . TRBV7-9 TGTGCCAGCAGCTTACATATCGGGAACCACGAGCAGTACTTC CASSLHIGNHEQYF
TRBJ1-2 . TRBD1 TRBV2 TGTGCCAGCAGTTCCTTTGTAACAGGGGTGGACGGCTACACCTTC CASSSFVTGVDGYTF
TRBJ1-1 . TRBD1 TRBV5-1 TGCGCCAGCAGCTTCACAGGGGCTGAAGCTTTCTTT CASSFTGAEAFF
TRBJ2-1 . . TRBV10-1 TGCGCCAGCAGTACGTACGCGGGTGAGCAGTTCTTC CASSTYAGEQFF
TRBJ1-6 . TRBD1 TRBV30 TGTGCCTGGCGTAGAGGGGGCGGAGGATATAATTCACCCCTCCACTTT CAWRRGGGGYNSPLHF
TRBJ2-2 . TRBD1 TRBV4-1 TGCGCCAGCAGCCGTCGACAGGGGACCACCGGGGAGCTGTTTTTT CASSRRQGTTGELFF
TRBJ2-3 once . TRBV10-1 TGCGCCAGCAGTGACGGCAGGCCCACAGATACGCAGTATTTT CASSDGRPTDTQYF
TRBJ2-2 . . TRBV7-3 TGTGCCAGCAGCACAGACACCGGGGAGCTGTTTTTT CASSTDTGELFF
TRBJ1-3 . . TRBV7-9 TGTGCCAGCAGCCCTCCACTAACCTCTGGAAACACCATATATTTT CASSPPLTSGNTIYF
TRBJ1-5 few . TRBV25-1 TGTGCCAGCAGATATCAGCCCCAGCATTTT CASRYQPQHF
TRBJ1-6 . TRBD1 TRBV19 TGTGCCAGTAGGACAGGGAGGAATTCACCCCTCCACTTT CASRTGRNSPLHF
TRBJ2-3 . TRBD2 TRBV27 TGTGCCAGCAGCCCCGTCGGTCTGGCGGGGGTTACGCAGTATTTT CASSPVGLAGVTQYF
TRBJ1-1 . . TRBV2 TGTGCCAGCAGTGAACCGGAGGGATCGACTGAAGCTTTCTTT CASSEPEGSTEAFF
TRBJ1-2 . TRBD1 TRBV5-1 TGCGCCAGCAGCTTGGAGTGGACAGGGTTGTATGGCTACACCTTC CASSLEWTGLYGYTF
TRBJ1-6 . . TRBV18 TGTGCCAGCTCACCATCAGGGATGGCCTATAATTCACCCCTCCACTTT CASSPSGMAYNSPLHF
TRBJ2-6 . . TRBV5-4 TGTGCCAGCAGCACTGGGAACGGGGCGGGAGGGGCCAACGTCCTGACTTTC CASSTGNGAGGANVLTF
TRBJ2-7 few TRBD1 TRBV5-1 TGCGCCAGCAGCTTAGAGGGACAGTTCTCCGAGCAGTACTTC CASSLEGQFSEQYF
TRBJ2-7 . TRBD2 TRBV4-1 TGCGCCAGCAGCCAACCAAGACTAGCCCCCTCCTACGAGCAGTACTTC CASSQPRLAPSYEQYF
TRBJ1-1 . . TRBV7-3 TGTGCCAGCAGCTCCACAGGGAACACTGAAGCTTTCTTT CASSSTGNTEAFF
TRBJ1-2 . . TRBV9 TGTGCCAGCAGTGGATTGAGTTGGGTATCCTATGGCTACACCTTC CASSGLSWVSYGYTF
TRBJ1-6 . . TRBV28 TGTGCCAGCAGGTCTACCGGGACACAGAGAAATTCACCCCTCCACTTT CASRSTGTQRNSPLHF
TRBJ1-2 . . TRBV5-1 TGCGCCAGCAGCCCTAGGGACGTACGGGCCTATGGCTACACCTTC CASSPRDVRAYGYTF
TRBJ1-1 . . TRBV5-1 TGCGCCAGCAGAATTTACAGGGACACTGAAGCTTTCTTT CASRIYRDTEAFF
TRBJ2-7 . . TRBV12-3/TRBV12-4 TGTGCCAGCAGTGAGCGGCCCTACGAGCAGTACTTC CASSERPYEQYF
TRBJ2-3 . . TRBV2 TGTGCCAGCAGTGAAGGCGGGAGCACAGATACGCAGTATTTT CASSEGGSTDTQYF
TRBJ2-1 once . TRBV7-9 TGTGCCAGCAGCCCCGAGTACAATGAGCAGTTCTTC CASSPEYNEQFF
TRBJ2-7 . . TRBV20-1 TGCAGTGCTAGTGGCTGGGAGTTTGACGAGCAGTACTTC CSASGWEFDEQYF
TRBJ1-2 . . TRBV9 TGTGCCAGCAGCGTAGGACAGCGAAACTATGGCTACACCTTC CASSVGQRNYGYTF
TRBJ2-3 . . TRBV30 TGTGCCTGGAGTGCCGGTAGCTTATCTAGCACAGATACGCAGTATTTT CAWSAGSLSSTDTQYF
TRBJ1-2 . . TRBV6-5 TGTGCCAGCAGTTCCCTCTCAGGGGAGAGAGATGGCTACACCTTC CASSSLSGERDGYTF
TRBJ2-2 . . TRBV5-1 TGCGCCAGCAGCTTGGGTGCGGTCGCCGGGGAGCTGTTTTTT CASSLGAVAGELFF
TRBJ1-5 once . TRBV12-3/TRBV12-4 TGTGCCAGCAGTTTCCATGAAGGCCAGCCCCAGCATTTT CASSFHEGQPQHF
TRBJ1-1 once . TRBV5-6 TGTGCCAGCAGCTTGCGGGATGACGAAGCTTTCTTT CASSLRDDEAFF
TRBJ1-5 . . TRBV30 TGTGCCTGGGCGCCCAAGGGCAATCAGCCCCAGCATTTT CAWAPKGNQPQHF
TRBJ2-5 . TRBD2 TRBV4-1 TGCGCCAGCAGCCAAGATTTCTTAAGAGTTGGGAGGGGACAAGAGACCCAGTACTTC CASSQDFLRVGRGQETQYF
TRBJ1-6 . . TRBV10-1 TGCGCCAGCTTAAACAGGGTGCGCGATTCACCCCTCCACTTT CASLNRVRDSPLHF
TRBJ1-3 . TRBD1 TRBV4-1 TGCGCCAGCAGCCCTCGGACAGGGAGGGGAAACACCATATATTTT CASSPRTGRGNTIYF
TRBJ2-5 . . TRBV11-1 TGTGCCAGCAGCTTAGCGTATCAGCAAGAGACCCAGTACTTC CASSLAYQQETQYF
TRBJ2-7 . . TRBV28 TGTGCCAGCAGTAGGGACACCCCCTACGAGCAGTACTTC CASSRDTPYEQYF
TRBJ2-1 . . TRBV9 TGTGCCAGCAGCGTAGGGGGTCGGGCCTCCTACAATGAGCAGTTCTTC CASSVGGRASYNEQFF
TRBJ1-2 . . TRBV27 TGTGCCAGCAGTGGCAGGGATGGGGGCTACACCTTC CASSGRDGGYTF
TRBJ1-1 once . TRBV15 TGTGCCACCAGGAATCTTAGGGGAAAAACTGAAGCTTTCTTT CATRNLRGKTEAFF
TRBJ2-5 . . TRBV3-1/TRBV3-2 TGTGCCAGCAGCCAGTTCATGGGGGAGACCCAGTACTTC CASSQFMGETQYF
TRBJ2-5 . . TRBV5-1 TGCGCCAGCAGCTTGTTCAGATTCCAAGAGACCCAGTACTTC CASSLFRFQETQYF
TRBJ1-2 . . TRBV11-3 TGTGCCAGCAGCTTACTTTGGGACGGGAACTATGGCTACACCTTC CASSLLWDGNYGYTF